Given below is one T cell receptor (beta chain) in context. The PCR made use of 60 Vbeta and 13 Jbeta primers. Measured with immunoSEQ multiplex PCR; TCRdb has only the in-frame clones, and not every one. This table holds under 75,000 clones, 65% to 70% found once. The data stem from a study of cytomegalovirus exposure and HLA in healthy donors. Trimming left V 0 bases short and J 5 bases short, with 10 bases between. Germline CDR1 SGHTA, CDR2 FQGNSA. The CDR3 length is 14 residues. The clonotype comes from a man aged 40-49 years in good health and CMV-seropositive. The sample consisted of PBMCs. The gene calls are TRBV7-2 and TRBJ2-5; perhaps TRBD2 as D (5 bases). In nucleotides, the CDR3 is TGTGCCAGCAGCTTAGCGGATAGGAGGGAGACCCAGTACTTC. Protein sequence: CASSLADRRETQYF.